The clone carrying this T cell receptor beta chain was counted at least ten times. As yet, its antigen is unknown. This sample stems from a study of T-cell reconstitution after alpha-beta-depleted transplantation in children. Study results and limitations: Surviving recipient T cells and intrathymic progenitors accounted for some patients' high TCRbeta diversity at day 60. From newly produced T cells came most of the T-cell counts and diversity one year after transplant. Reportedly, roughly two months post-transplant, alpha-beta T cells arose from several hundred expanded graft clones.

This CDR3 region has 16 residues. V gave up 5 bases and J gave up 4 bases, with 18 bases separating them. The TCRbeta library was prepared with unique molecular identifiers. TCRdb recomputed calls from the PCR reads with MiXCR, one row per CDR3 protein. The repertoire holds roughly 500,000 distinct CDR3 sequences, with under 12% as singletons. The source of this sequence is a child aged 2-15 years with inherited bone marrow failure, due to receive a stem cell transplant. V gene TRBV12-3 or TRBV12-4 combines with J gene TRBJ2-1; D might be TRBD1 (6 bases). The sample here was PBMCs, taken before TCRalphabeta/CD19-depleted stem cell transplant. CDR3 sequence: CASSPYSRTEYNEQFF. As DNA, the CDR3 is TGTGCCAGCAGTCCGTACAGCAGGACAGAATACAATGAGCAGTTCTTC.